The clone carrying this TCR beta chain has more than one count but fewer than ten. The antigen is unknown. This sample is part of a study of identical twins. Template switching, a step in the protocol, added a universal primer site, and cDNA carried unique molecular identifiers. TCRdb re-called the 5' RACE reads through MiXCR, storing one row per CDR3 protein. Seen here are 600,000 to 800,000 distinct CDR3 sequences, roughly 20% observed once, and the top ten hold 4% to 5.5%. V was clipped by 3 bases and J by 4 bases, with 16 bases between them. From germline, CDR1 is DFQATT and CDR2 SNEGSKA (reference sequence). The CDR3 spans 15 residues. Study conclusions and caveats: One should note that invariant MAIT and iNKT cells could partly confound zero-insertion analyses.

The data were also submitted as part of a second study, on T cells expressing NK-cell markers.

The chain recombines TRBV20-1 with TRBJ2-1, with D tentatively TRBD2 (5 bases). Sequencing used PBMCs. The TCR sequence derives from a woman under 30 in good health. CDR3 residues: CSASRGIADYNEQFF. The CDR3 region has the DNA TGCAGTGCTAGCCGGGGAATAGCCGATTACAATGAGCAGTTCTTC.